The clone carrying this TCR beta chain appeared a single time. This sample is drawn from a study of control samples from healthy donors and cancer patients. The protocol was immunoSEQ multiplex PCR, while the TCRdb copy is restricted to in-frame clones and leaves out a portion. The sample contains around 120,000 clones, around 90% of which appear only once. The CDR3 is 16 residues long. Germline assignment: CDR1 SNHLY and CDR2 FYNNEI. Losses at the gene ends were 6 bases for V and 7 bases for J; bases not matched to a gene: 11. The sequence was collected from a woman in her 70s in good health. The chain has TRBV2 and TRBJ1-4; the match to TRBD1 covers 10 bases. Sequenced: blood. CDR3 in amino acids: CASSVPGQGNGEKLFF. The CDR3 nucleotides are TGTGCCAGCAGCGTACCGGGACAGGGGAATGGTGAAAAACTGTTTTTT.